This TCR beta chain was found in a study of shared clonotypes between healthy human individuals. Whole-study findings and limits: Between a few donors, naive CD4 clonotypes were shared at a level of around 4.9%. Among the subsets, naive ones generally showed larger estimated richness than memory ones.

The CDR3 sequence is 14 residues long. The germline CDR1 and CDR2 sequences are SGHTA and FQGNSA. Trimming took 0 bases from V and 3 from J, leaving 9 bases between them. A remark on this clone: The antigen is not known.

On sorted subsets, replicate PCRs used 200 ng DNA, or 25,000 to 35,000 T cell genomes. Only in-frame clones appear in the TCRdb table, and some are missing; sequencing was by immunoSEQ multiplex PCR. In the table there are more than 2 million clones, approximately 95% of which are singletons. This chain links TRBV7-2 with TRBJ2-7; D call uncertain. Material: naive CD4+ T cells sorted from blood. The subset here: CD45RA+ positively selected. This TCR derives from a man younger than 35 in good health. CDR3 in amino acids: CASSLANTYYEQYF. The CDR3 region has the DNA TGTGCCAGCAGCTTAGCCAACACCTACTACGAGCAGTACTTC.